This T cell receptor beta chain was recorded in a study of OX40 agonist ivuxolimab in advanced cancers. Overall study findings and caveats: Among T cells, CD8+ cells averaged more expanded clones than CD4+ cells. Low levels of normalized T-cell clonal expansion also appeared in some nonresponders. Clonal expansion from baseline to week 6 occurred in both CD4+ and CD8+ T cells.

Samples were taken at baseline and on day 1 of cycles 4 and 7. TCRdb's copy holds only in-frame clones and misses some; the assay was immunoSEQ multiplex PCR. The sample lists about 74,000 clones, about 93% seen once, with more than 4.5% in the top ten. A note on this clone: The antigen remains unidentified.

The CDR3 sequence is 13 residues long. This chain connects TRBV21-1 to TRBJ1-5. TRBV21-1 is assigned pseudogene status. The material sequenced was CD4+ or CD8+ T cells sorted from blood, taken in a trial of the OX40 agonist ivuxolimab. The sequence was collected from an adult with an advanced solid tumor such as melanoma, head and neck, liver or kidney cancer. Here the CDR3 DNA reads TGTGCCAGCAGCAATAAAGAGAATCAGCCCCAGCATTTT. This codes for CASSNKENQPQHF.